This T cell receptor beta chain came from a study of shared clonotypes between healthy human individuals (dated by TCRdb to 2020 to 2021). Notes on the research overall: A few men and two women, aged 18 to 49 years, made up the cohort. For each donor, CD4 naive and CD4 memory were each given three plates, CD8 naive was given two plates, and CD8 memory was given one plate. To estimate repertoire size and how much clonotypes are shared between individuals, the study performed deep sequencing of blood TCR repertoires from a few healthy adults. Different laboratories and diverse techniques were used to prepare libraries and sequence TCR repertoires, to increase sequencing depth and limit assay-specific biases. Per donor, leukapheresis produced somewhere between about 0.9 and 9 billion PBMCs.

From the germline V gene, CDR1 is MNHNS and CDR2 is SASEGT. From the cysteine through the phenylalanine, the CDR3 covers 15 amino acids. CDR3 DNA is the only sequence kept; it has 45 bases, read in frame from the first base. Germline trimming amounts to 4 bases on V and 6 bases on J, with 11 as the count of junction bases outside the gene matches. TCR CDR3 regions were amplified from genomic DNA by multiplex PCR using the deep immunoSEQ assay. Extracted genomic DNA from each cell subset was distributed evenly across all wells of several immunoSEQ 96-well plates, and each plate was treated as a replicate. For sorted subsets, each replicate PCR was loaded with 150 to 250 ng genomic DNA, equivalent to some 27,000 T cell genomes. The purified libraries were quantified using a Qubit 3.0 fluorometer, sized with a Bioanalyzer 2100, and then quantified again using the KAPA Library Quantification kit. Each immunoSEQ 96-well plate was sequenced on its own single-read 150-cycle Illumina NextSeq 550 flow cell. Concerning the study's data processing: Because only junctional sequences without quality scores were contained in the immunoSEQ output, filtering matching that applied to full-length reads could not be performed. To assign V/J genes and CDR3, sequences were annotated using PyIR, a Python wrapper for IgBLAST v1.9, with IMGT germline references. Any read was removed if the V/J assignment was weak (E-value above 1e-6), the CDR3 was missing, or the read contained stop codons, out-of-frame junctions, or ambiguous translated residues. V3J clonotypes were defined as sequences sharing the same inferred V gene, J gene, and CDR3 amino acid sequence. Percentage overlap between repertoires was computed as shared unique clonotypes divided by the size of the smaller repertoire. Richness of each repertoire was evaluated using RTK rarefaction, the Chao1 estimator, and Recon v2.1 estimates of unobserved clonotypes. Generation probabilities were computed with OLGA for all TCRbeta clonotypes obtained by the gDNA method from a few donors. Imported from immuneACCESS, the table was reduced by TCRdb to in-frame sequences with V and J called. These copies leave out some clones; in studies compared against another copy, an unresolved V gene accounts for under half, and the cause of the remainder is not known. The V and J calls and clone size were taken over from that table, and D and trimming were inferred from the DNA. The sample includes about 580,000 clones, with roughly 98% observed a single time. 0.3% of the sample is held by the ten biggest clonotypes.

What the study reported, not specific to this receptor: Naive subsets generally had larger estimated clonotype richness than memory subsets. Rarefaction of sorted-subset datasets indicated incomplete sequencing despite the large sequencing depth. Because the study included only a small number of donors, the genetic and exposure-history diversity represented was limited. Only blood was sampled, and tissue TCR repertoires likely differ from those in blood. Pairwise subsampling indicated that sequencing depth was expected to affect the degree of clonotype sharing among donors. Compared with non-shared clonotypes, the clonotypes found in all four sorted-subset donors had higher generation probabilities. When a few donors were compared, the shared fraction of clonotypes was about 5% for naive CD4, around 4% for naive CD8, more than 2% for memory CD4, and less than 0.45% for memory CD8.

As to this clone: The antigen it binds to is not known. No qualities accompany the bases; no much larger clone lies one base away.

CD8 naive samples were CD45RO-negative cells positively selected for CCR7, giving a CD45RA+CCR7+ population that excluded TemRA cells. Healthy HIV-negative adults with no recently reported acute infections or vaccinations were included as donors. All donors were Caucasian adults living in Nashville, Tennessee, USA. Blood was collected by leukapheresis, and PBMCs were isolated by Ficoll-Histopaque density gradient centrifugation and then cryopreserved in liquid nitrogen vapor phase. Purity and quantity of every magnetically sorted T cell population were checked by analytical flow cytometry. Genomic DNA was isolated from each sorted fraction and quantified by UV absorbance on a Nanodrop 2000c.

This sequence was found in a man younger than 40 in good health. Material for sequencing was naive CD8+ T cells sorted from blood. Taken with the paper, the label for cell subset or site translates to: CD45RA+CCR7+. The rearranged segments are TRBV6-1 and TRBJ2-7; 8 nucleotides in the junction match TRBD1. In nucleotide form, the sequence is TGTGCCAGCAGTGTACGGACAGGGCAGTCCCCCGAGCAGTACTTC. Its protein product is CASSVRTGQSPEQYF.